The text below deals with one T cell receptor (beta chain). It lacks a known antigen. Base quality data are lacking; no much larger clone is found one base away. This sample stems from a study of OX40 agonist ivuxolimab in advanced cancers. Describing the broader study: Ivuxolimab, which targeted the costimulatory receptor OX40 (CD134), was an agonistic, fully human IgG2 monoclonal antibody. Partial responses occurred in three dose-escalation patients, of whom one had hepatocellular carcinoma and two had cutaneous melanoma. Intravenous ivuxolimab was administered to patients every 2 weeks at six dose levels: 0.01, 0.1, 0.3, 1.5, 3 and 10 mg/kg. The monotherapy dose-escalation portion (N ≈ 57 patients) of the phase I ivuxolimab trial is reported in the paper. Among the approximately 50 dose-escalation patients, some 20 had hepatocellular carcinoma, approximately 15 melanoma, 9 renal cell carcinoma and 9 head and neck cancer. Peripheral TCRbeta sequencing aimed to test whether ivuxolimab altered TCR sequence diversity and caused clonal T-cell expansion. Prior anti-PD-1, anti-PD-L1 or anti-CTLA-4 therapy was permitted, and 40% of dose-escalation patients had received checkpoint inhibitors. In the dose-escalation cohort, roughly four fifths of patients were male, and the mean age was around 60 years, with a range of 23 to 79. Results and caveats for the whole study, not just this receptor: Low levels of normalized T-cell clonal expansion were also seen in some patients who did not respond. After ivuxolimab, CD8+ T cells had more expanded clones than CD4+ T cells on average. At doses of 0.1 to 3.0 mg/kg, clonal expansion of both CD4+ and CD8+ T cells in blood was seen between baseline and week 6. Which antigens the clonally expanded peripheral T cells were specific for was not determined. In the 0.1-3.0 mg/kg groups, partial responders had among the lowest normalized peripheral clonal expansion, particularly in CD8+ T cells.

For sequencing of the TCRbeta CDR3 region, genomic DNA was extracted from the sorted cells. The immunoSEQ Assay was used to sequence the TCRbeta CDR3 regions. Imported from immuneACCESS, the table was reduced by TCRdb to in-frame sequences with V and J called. These copies leave out some clones; in studies compared against another copy, an unresolved V gene accounts for under half, and the cause of the remainder is not known. The sample table shows roughly 30,000 clones, and about nine tenths are seen once. Around 39% of the sample lies in the top ten. The trial excluded patients who had a history of autoimmune disease or who were on systemic immunosuppression. Peripheral blood for TCR sequencing was drawn from every dose cohort at baseline, at cycle 4 day 1 and at cycle 7 day 1. Samples came from an open-label, multicenter, first-in-human phase I dose-escalation trial of ivuxolimab. The trial enrolled adults with locally advanced or metastatic head and neck squamous cell, hepatocellular, melanoma or renal cell carcinoma. CD4+ and CD8+ T cells were sorted separately from peripheral blood before TCR sequencing.

In the germline V gene (reference sequence), CDR1 corresponds to LNHDA and CDR2 to SQIVND. Trimming costs V 8 bases and J 0 bases, and their ends lie 11 bases apart. From the cysteine up to the phenylalanine, the CDR3 has a length of 14 residues. Only CDR3 DNA is held: 42 bases, read in frame from base 1. Recombination joined TRBV19 with TRBJ2-1, with the D gene not confidently named. Source: CD4+ or CD8+ T cells sorted from blood, taken in a trial of the OX40 agonist ivuxolimab. This receptor was identified in an adult with an advanced solid tumor such as melanoma, head and neck, liver or kidney cancer. The DNA sequence follows: TGTGCCAGTCGCAGCCCTAGCTCCTACAATGAGCAGTTCTTC. Its product reads: CASRSPSSYNEQFF.